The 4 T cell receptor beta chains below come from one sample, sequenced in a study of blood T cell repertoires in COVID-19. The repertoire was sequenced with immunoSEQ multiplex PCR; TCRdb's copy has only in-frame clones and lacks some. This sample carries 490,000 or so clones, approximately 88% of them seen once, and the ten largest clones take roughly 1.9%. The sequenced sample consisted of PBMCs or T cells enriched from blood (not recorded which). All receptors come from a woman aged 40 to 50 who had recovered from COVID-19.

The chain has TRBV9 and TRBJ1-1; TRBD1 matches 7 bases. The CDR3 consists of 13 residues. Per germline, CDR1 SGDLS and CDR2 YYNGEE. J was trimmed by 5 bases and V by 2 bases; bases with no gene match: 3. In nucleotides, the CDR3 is TGTGCCAGCAGCGTTACCAGGGGGACTGAAGCTTTCTTT. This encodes CASSVTRGTEAFF. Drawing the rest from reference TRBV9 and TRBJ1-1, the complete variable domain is DSGVTQTPKHLITATGQRVTLRCSPRSGDLSVYWYQQSLDQGLQFLIQYYNGEERAKGNILERFSAQQFPDLHSELNLSSLELGDSALYFCASSVTRGTEAFFGQGTRLTVV.

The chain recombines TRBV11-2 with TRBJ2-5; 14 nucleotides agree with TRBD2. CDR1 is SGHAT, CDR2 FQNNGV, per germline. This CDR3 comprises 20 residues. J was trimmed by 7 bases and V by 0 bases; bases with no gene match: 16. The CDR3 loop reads CASSLDLGTSGSLVGRTQYF. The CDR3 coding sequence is TGTGCCAGCAGCTTAGATCTAGGGACTAGCGGGAGTTTGGTGGGTAGGACCCAGTACTTC.

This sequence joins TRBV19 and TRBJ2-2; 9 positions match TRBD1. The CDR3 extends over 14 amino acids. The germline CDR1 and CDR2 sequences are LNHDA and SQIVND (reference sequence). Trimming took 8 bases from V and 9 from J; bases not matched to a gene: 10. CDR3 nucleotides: TGTGCCAGTCACTCCGGGACAGGGCCCCGGGAGCTGTTTTTT. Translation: CASHSGTGPRELFF.

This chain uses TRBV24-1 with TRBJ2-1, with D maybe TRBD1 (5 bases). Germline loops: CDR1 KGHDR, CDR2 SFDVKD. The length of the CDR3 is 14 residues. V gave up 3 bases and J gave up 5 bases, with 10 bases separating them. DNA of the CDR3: TGTGCCACCAGTGATCCCGACAGACACAATGAGCAGTTCTTC. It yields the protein CATSDPDRHNEQFF.